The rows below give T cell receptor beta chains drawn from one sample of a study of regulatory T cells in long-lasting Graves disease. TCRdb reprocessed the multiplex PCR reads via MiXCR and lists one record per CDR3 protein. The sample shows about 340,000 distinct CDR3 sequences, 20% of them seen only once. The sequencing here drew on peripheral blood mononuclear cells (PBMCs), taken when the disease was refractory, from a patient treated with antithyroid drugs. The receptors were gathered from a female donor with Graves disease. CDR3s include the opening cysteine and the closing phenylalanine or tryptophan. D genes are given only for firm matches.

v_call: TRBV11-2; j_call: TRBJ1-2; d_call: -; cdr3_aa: CASSLSPIQDASYGYTF
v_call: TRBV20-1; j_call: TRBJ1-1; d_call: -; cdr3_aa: CSARITGRVGTEAFF
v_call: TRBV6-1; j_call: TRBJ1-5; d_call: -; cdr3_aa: CASSATAQRRNQPQHF
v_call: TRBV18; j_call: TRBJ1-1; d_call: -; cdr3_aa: CASSPKRGGTEAFF
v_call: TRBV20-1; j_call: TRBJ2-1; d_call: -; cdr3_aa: CSARDISGASDGLEQFF
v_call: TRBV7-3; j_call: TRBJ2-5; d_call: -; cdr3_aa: CASSLPHGTQYF
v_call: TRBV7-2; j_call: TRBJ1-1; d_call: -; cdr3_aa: CASSFLLGSGPFPPEAFF
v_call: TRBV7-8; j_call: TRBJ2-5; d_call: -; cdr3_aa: CASSLRQGSTETQYF
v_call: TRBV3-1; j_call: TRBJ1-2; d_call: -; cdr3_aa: CASSQDSGSGGYTF
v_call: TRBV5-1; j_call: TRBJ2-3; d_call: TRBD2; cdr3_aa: CASSFLAGGPTDTQYF
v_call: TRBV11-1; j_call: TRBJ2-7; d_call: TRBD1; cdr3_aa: CASSRWTGGYEQYF
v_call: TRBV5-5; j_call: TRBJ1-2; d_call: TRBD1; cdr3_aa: CASTYEQGADGYTF
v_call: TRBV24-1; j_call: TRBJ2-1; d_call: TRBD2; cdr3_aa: CATSDLGLAWNEQFF
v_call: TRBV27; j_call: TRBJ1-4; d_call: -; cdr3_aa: CASSRQALEKLFF
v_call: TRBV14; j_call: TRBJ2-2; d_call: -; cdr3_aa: CASSHTVGSGTGELFF
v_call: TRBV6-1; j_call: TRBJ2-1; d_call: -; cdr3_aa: CASSPPGAGDYNEQFF
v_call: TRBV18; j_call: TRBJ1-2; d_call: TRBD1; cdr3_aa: CASSPQGTGLNYGYTF
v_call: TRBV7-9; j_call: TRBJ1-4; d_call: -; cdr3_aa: CASSLQFNEKLFF
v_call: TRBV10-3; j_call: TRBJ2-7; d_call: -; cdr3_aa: CAISYTGPGGGEQYF
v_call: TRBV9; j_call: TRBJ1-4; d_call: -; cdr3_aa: CASSARSWGNEKLFF
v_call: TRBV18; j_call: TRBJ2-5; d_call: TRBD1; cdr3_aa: CASSPGTGLETQYF
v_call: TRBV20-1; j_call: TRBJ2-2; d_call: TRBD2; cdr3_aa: CSARDSTRGGDTGELFF
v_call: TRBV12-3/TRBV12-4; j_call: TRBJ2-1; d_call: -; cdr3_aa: CASSLTYEQFF
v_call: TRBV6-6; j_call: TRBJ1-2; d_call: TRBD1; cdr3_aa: CASSYSSRGRDYGYTF
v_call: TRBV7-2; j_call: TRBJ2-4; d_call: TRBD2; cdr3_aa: CASSHLAGGIQYF
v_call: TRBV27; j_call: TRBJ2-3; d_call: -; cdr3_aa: CASPQSTDTQYF
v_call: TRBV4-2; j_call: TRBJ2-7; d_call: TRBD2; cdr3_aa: CASSQEPDGLAYEQYF
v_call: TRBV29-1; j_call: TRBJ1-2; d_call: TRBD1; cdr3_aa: CSGGTVDGYTF
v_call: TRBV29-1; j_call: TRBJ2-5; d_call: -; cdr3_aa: CSVRPDLAVQETQYF
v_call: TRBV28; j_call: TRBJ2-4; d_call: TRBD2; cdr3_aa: CASSGGGGKNIQYF
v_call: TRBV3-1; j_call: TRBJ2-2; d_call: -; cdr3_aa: CASSQDSGNTGELFF
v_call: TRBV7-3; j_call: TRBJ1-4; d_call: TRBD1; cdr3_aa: CASRIGQEGEKLFF
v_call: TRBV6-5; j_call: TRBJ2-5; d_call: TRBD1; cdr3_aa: CASSYGTGQETQYF
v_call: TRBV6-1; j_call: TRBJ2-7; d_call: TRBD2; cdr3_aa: CASSGTSVIRRDF
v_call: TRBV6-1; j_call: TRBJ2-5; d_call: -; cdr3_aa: CASSAHPEGGTQYF
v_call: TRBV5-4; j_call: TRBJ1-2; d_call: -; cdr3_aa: CASSSGPTVGYGYTF
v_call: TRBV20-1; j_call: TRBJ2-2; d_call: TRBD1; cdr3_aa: CSARQQGARTGELFF
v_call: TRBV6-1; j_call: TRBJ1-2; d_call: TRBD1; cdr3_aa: CASTGGQGPYGYTF
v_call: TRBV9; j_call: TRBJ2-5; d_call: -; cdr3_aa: CASSEDLQAGTQYF
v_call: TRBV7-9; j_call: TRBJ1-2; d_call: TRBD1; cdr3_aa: CASSSGQGLYGYTF
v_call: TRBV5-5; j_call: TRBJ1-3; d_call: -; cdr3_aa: CASSLAPGARGNTIYF
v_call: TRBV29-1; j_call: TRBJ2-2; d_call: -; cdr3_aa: CSMLRNTGELFF
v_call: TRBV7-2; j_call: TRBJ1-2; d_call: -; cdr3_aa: CASSTRSGDNYGYTF
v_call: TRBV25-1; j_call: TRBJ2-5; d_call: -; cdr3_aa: CASSEFQGRLETQYF
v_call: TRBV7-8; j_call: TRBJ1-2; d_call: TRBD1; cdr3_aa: CASVRGGGVGGTF
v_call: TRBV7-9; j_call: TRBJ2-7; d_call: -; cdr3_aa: CASSRGAVYEQYF
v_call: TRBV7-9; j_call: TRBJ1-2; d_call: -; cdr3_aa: CASSLADSSHGYTF
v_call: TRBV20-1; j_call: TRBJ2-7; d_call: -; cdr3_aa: CSASQGGASRAYEQYF
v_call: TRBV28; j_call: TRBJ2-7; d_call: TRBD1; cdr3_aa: CASSLLGGSSYEQYF
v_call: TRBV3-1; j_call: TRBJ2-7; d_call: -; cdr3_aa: CASSQRDEQYF
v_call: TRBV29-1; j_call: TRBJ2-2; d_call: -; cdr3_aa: CSVHSYTGELFF
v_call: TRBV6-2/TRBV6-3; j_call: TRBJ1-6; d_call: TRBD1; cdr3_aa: CASSYASGQGISPLHF
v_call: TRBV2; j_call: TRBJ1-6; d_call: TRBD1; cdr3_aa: CAIPKGQINSPLHF
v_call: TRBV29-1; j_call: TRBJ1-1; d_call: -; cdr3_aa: CSVEDSRTVAFF
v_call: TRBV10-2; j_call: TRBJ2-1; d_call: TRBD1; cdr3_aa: CASSGNRGTYNEQFF
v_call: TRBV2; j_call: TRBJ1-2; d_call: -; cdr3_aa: CASILGGQGGQYTF
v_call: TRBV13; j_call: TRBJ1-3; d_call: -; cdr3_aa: CASSYGQLNSGNTIYF
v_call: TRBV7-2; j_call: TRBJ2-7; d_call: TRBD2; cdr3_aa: CASSYSISGRSYEQYF